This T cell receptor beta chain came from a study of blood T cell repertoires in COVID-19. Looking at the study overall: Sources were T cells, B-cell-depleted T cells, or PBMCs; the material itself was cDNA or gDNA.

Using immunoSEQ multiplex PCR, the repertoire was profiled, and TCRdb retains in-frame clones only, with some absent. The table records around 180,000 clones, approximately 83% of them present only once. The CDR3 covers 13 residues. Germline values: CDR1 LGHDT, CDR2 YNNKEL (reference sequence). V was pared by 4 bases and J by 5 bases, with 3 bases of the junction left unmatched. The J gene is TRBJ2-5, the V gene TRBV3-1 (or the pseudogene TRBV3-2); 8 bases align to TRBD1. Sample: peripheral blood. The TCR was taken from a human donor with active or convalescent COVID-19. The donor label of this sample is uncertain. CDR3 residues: CASSPRTGETQYF. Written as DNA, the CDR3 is TGTGCCAGCAGCCCGAGGACAGGGGAGACCCAGTACTTC.